One and the same sample provided the 31 T cell receptor beta chains below, sequenced in a study of blood T cell repertoires in COVID-19. The repertoire was sequenced with immunoSEQ multiplex PCR; TCRdb's copy has only in-frame clones and lacks some. The sample consists of 200,000 to 250,000 clones, under 85% of them appearing once. Source material: PBMCs or T cells enriched from blood (not recorded which). These receptors were taken from a man between 60 and 70 years old who had recovered from COVID-19.

J is TRBJ1-5 and V is TRBV19; no clear D. Germline V lookup: CDR1 LNHDA, CDR2 SQIVND (reference sequence). The CDR3 sequence is 17 residues long. Trimming stripped 4 bases from V and 0 bases from J, with 16 bases between. In DNA form, the CDR3 reads TGTGCCAGTAGTACTCGGGTGAAGGATTATAGCAATCAGCCCCAGCATTTT. The encoded protein is CASSTRVKDYSNQPQHF.

The chain combines TRBV10-3 with TRBJ2-1; 11 bases fit TRBD2. Germline assignment: CDR1 ENHRY and CDR2 SYGVKD. CDR3 length: 13 residues. The J segment lost 7 bases and the V segment lost 10 bases, leaving 6 bases of the junction unmatched. The CDR3: CATLAGGRNEQFF. The CDR3 DNA sequence: TGTGCCACTTTAGCGGGGGGGAGGAATGAGCAGTTCTTC.

The CDR3 sequence is CASSLSTDTIYF. The CDR3 bases are TGTGCCAGCAGCCTATCCACAGACACCATATATTTT. The chain joins TRBV5-5 to TRBJ1-3; D gene unclear. This CDR3 comprises 12 residues. Looked up from germline, CDR1 is SGHKS and CDR2 is YYEKEE (reference sequence). V shed 4 bases and J shed 8 bases, with 10 bases lying between them.

In DNA, the CDR3 is TGTGCCAGCAGTCCCGCCCACAACAATGAGCAGTTCTTC. This codes for CASSPAHNNEQFF. The rearrangement links TRBV27 to TRBJ2-1; D not resolved. V was cut by 5 bases and J by 5 bases, with 10 bases left in between. Germline values: CDR1 MNHEY, CDR2 SMNVEV (reference sequence). This CDR3 has 13 amino acids.

V and J are TRBV5-1 and TRBJ2-3, with D uncertain. The germline CDR1 and CDR2 sequences are SGHRS and YFSETQ. V shed 2 bases and J shed 4 bases, with 8 bases lying between them. The CDR3 covers 13 residues. In DNA, the CDR3 is TGCGCCAGCAGCTTTTTGACTTCAGATACGCAGTATTTT. Its translation is CASSFLTSDTQYF.

This clone was observed once. V usage is TRBV5-8 and J usage is TRBJ1-4, with D perhaps matching TRBD1 (6 bases). The CDR3 extends over 15 amino acids. Germline CDR1 is SGHTS and CDR2 is YDEGEE. Trimming stripped 6 bases from V and 5 bases from J, with 17 bases between. CDR3 DNA sequence: TGTGCCAGCACCCTATGGGGGGGCCCGAATGAAAAACTGTTTTTT. Protein: CASTLWGGPNEKLFF. The variable domain in full, with the rest retrieved from reference TRBV5-8 and TRBJ1-4, is EAGVTQSPTHLIKTRGQQATLRCSPISGHTSVYWYQQALGLGLQFLLWYDEGEERNRGNFPPRFSGRQFPNYSSELNVNALELEDSALYLCASTLWGGPNEKLFFGSGTQLSVL.

The gene calls are TRBV5-8 and TRBJ1-2, with 10 positions matching TRBD1. The CDR3 runs 15 residues. V lost 1 base to trimming and J lost 1 base; unmatched junction nucleotides: 1. The germline CDR1 and CDR2 sequences are SGHTS and YDEGEE. Here the CDR3 reads CASSLRDRGNYGYTF. The CDR3 DNA reads TGTGCCAGCAGCTTGCGGGACAGGGGTAACTATGGCTACACCTTC. Filled out from reference TRBV5-8 and TRBJ1-2, the complete variable domain reads EAGVTQSPTHLIKTRGQQATLRCSPISGHTSVYWYQQALGLGLQFLLWYDEGEERNRGNFPPRFSGRQFPNYSSELNVNALELEDSALYLCASSLRDRGNYGYTFGSGTRLTVV.

The V call is TRBV6-5, the J call TRBJ2-7; D remains unclear. The V end was cut by 6 bases, the J end by 4 bases, with 13 bases between. This CDR3 is built from 13 residues. Germline V gene lookup returns CDR1 MNHEY and CDR2 SVGAGI. CDR3: CASSLMAPYEQYF. CDR3 nucleotide sequence: TGTGCCAGCAGCCTTATGGCACCTTACGAGCAGTACTTC.

This clone was detected a few times. J is TRBJ1-5 and V is TRBV18, with D maybe TRBD1 (6 bases). The CDR3 has 14 amino acids. CDR1 is KGHSH and CDR2 is LQKENI in the germline V gene. Trimming shortened V by 2 bases and J by 5 bases, and 10 bases separated the two germline ends. In nucleotides, the CDR3 is TGTGCCAGCTCACCATCAGGGGACGATCAGCCCCAGCATTTT. This translates into CASSPSGDDQPQHF.

This clone was counted between two and nine times. The V call is TRBV7-8, the J call TRBJ2-7; 8 nucleotides align to TRBD1. The V segment lost 8 bases and the J segment 6 bases; nucleotides outside the gene matches: 15. This CDR3 is 15 amino acids long. The germline V gene has CDR1 SGHVS and CDR2 FQNEAQ. CDR3 in amino acids: CASVRPGQGASEQYF. The CDR3 coding sequence is TGTGCCAGCGTAAGACCAGGGCAGGGGGCCTCCGAGCAGTACTTC.

The J gene is TRBJ2-7, the V gene TRBV2; weak D call: TRBD1 (5 bases). This CDR3 has 11 amino acids. Germline values: CDR1 SNHLY, CDR2 FYNNEI. V dropped 7 bases and J dropped 1 base, with 5 bases sitting between them. The CDR3 nucleotides read TGTGCCAGCACAGGGTCCTACGAGCAGTACTTC. Residues: CASTGSYEQYF.

The CDR3 DNA sequence: TGTGCCAGCAGCGAGAGGACAGAAAAGAACACTGAAGCTTTCTTT. Amino acid sequence: CASSERTEKNTEAFF. The rearrangement uses TRBV9 and TRBJ1-1; D may be TRBD1 (6 bases). This CDR3 spans 15 amino acids. Trimming shortened V by 3 bases and J by 1 base, and 13 bases separated the two germline ends. Germline assignment: CDR1 SGDLS and CDR2 YYNGEE.

This chain uses TRBV30 with TRBJ2-3; no clear D gene. Trimming left V 2 bases short and J 3 bases short, with 3 bases between. Germline assignment: CDR1 GTSNPN and CDR2 SVGIG (reference sequence). The CDR3 covers 11 residues. CDR3 sequence reads: CAWSPTDTQYF. The CDR3 region has the DNA TGTGCCTGGAGTCCGACAGATACGCAGTATTTT.

This clone was observed once. The chain carries TRBV10-3 and TRBJ1-2; 7 nucleotides match TRBD1. CDR1 is ENHRY, CDR2 SYGVKD, per germline. This CDR3 region has 13 residues. J was trimmed by 8 bases and V by 0 bases; bases with no gene match: 3. CDR3 loop: CAISESGTVGYTF. Here the CDR3 DNA reads TGTGCCATCAGTGAGTCGGGGACAGTCGGCTACACCTTC.

The chain has TRBV11-3 and TRBJ1-1; D remains unclear. CDR1 is SGHNT and CDR2 is YENEEA in the germline V gene. This CDR3 contains 14 residues. Trimming removed 1 base from V and 4 bases from J, with 10 bases in between. CDR3 amino acids: CASSLGRWSTEAFF. CDR3 DNA sequence: TGTGCCAGCAGCTTAGGGCGTTGGAGCACTGAAGCTTTCTTT.

V usage is TRBV5-1 and J usage is TRBJ1-4; D possibly corresponds to TRBD1 (5 bases). CDR3 size: 15 residues. V lost 4 bases and J 3 bases, leaving 13 bases between the germline ends. Germline V lookup: CDR1 SGHRS, CDR2 YFSETQ. The CDR3 loop reads CASSTGGGPNEKLFF. CDR3 nucleotides: TGCGCCAGCAGCACAGGCGGAGGGCCTAATGAAAAACTGTTTTTT.

This clone was detected ten times or more. This sequence joins TRBV3-1 (or the pseudogene TRBV3-2) and TRBJ2-2; 8 nucleotides line up with TRBD2. Germline CDR1 reads LGHDT; CDR2 reads YNNKEL (reference sequence). Trimming at V came to 3 bases and at J to 7 bases, leaving 7 bases not matched to a gene. The CDR3 loop spans 15 amino acids. CDR3 amino acids: CASSHLTSEIGELFF. For the CDR3, the DNA is TGTGCCAGCAGCCATCTGACTAGCGAGATCGGGGAGCTGTTTTTT.

CDR3 nucleotide sequence: TGTGCCAACCGGGACTCCACCACAGATACGCAGTATTTT. It specifies CANRDSTTDTQYF. The chain uses TRBV10-3 and TRBJ2-3; possibly TRBD2 for D (6 bases). The germline CDR1 and CDR2 sequences are ENHRY and SYGVKD. This CDR3 has 13 residues. The V gene lost 10 bases and the J gene lost 2 bases, with 13 bases spanning the gap.

The chain couples TRBV11-3 to TRBJ2-7; TRBD1 aligns across 9 bases. V was pared by 5 bases and J by 3 bases, with 8 bases of the junction left unmatched. CDR3 length equals 15 residues. Germline V CDR1 and CDR2: SGHNT, YENEEA. CDR3 nucleotide sequence: TGTGCCAGCAGCGCATCCGGGACAGGGCTCTACGAGCAGTACTTC. Translation gives CASSASGTGLYEQYF.

V is TRBV7-2 and J is TRBJ1-2; possible D gene TRBD1, 5 bases. The germline V and J ends were trimmed by 2 bases and 4 bases, with 11 bases remaining between them. This CDR3 is built from 14 residues. Germline V CDR1 and CDR2: SGHTA, FQGNSA. CDR3 loop: CASSLRQGPYGYTF. CDR3 DNA sequence: TGTGCCAGCAGCTTACGTCAGGGTCCCTATGGCTACACCTTC.

This chain connects TRBV7-9 to TRBJ2-1; D call uncertain. The CDR3 sequence is 13 residues long. V gave up 2 bases and J gave up 5 bases, with 7 bases separating them. The germline V gene encodes CDR1 SEHNR and CDR2 FQNEAQ (reference sequence). The CDR3 protein is CASSLPPNNEQFF. The CDR3 DNA is TGTGCCAGCAGCTTACCCCCAAACAATGAGCAGTTCTTC.

Written as DNA, the CDR3 is TGCGCCAGCAGCCCCATCCCTGGACTAGCGGGGGCCGAGTACGAGCAGTACTTC. This codes for CASSPIPGLAGAEYEQYF. The rearrangement uses TRBV4-1 and TRBJ2-7; 13 nucleotides agree with TRBD2. Germline CDR1 and CDR2: MGHRA and YSYEKL. This CDR3 contains 18 residues. Trimming removed 4 bases from V and 4 bases from J; junction bases left unmatched: 13.

The rearrangement uses TRBV11-2 and TRBJ2-2, with a possible D match to TRBD1 (6 bases). Trimming took 2 bases from V and 0 from J, leaving 19 bases between them. The germline gives CDR1 SGHAT, CDR2 FQNNGV. CDR3 length: 19 amino acids. The CDR3 nucleotides are TGTGCCAGCAGCTTAAGGTTCTTACAGGGCGCCGCGAACACCGGGGAGCTGTTTTTT. This gives the protein CASSLRFLQGAANTGELFF.

CDR3 region: CSVKEEGRMQETQYF. CDR3 nucleotide sequence: TGCAGCGTAAAAGAGGAGGGGAGAATGCAAGAGACCCAGTACTTC. The chain combines TRBV29-1 with TRBJ2-5; maybe TRBD2 (6 bases). The CDR3 covers 15 residues. Germline CDR1 and CDR2: SQVTM and ANQGSEA. Trimming cost V 6 bases and J 2 bases, with 19 bases left between them.

This clone was counted between two and nine times. This chain connects TRBV30 to TRBJ1-1; the D gene is possibly TRBD1 (5 bases). The CDR3 sequence is 16 residues long. V was trimmed by 3 bases and J by 1 base, leaving 18 bases between them. CDR1 is GTSNPN, CDR2 SVGIG, per germline (reference sequence). The DNA for the CDR3 is TGTGCCTGGAGGGGATATAGGGGCATAACGAACACTGAAGCTTTCTTT. Translation: CAWRGYRGITNTEAFF.

This chain connects TRBV6-5 to TRBJ1-1; weak D call: TRBD1 (6 bases). Germline V gene sequence: CDR1 MNHEY, CDR2 SVGAGI. The CDR3 loop spans 14 amino acids. V lost 5 bases to trimming and J lost 5 bases, with 15 bases between them. This chain's CDR3 is CASSTRTARTEAFF. The CDR3 DNA reads TGTGCCAGCAGTACCCGGACAGCGAGGACTGAAGCTTTCTTT.

Written as DNA, the CDR3 is TGTGCCAGCAGCCTCGCCCCCAGCTCCTATAATTCACCCCTCCACTTT. This sequence encodes CASSLAPSSYNSPLHF. The chain links TRBV3-1 (or the pseudogene TRBV3-2) to TRBJ1-6; D remains unclear. CDR1 is LGHDT and CDR2 is YNNKEL in the germline V gene (reference sequence). The CDR3 contains 16 residues. V lost 4 bases and J 0 bases, leaving 10 bases between the germline ends.

This rearrangement joins TRBV5-1 to TRBJ2-1; 9 bases agree with TRBD2. From germline, CDR1 is SGHRS and CDR2 YFSETQ. J lost 6 bases, V lost 0 bases, and 4 bases had no gene match. The CDR3 length is 15 residues. CDR3: CASSLAGTSSNEQFF. The CDR3 coding sequence is TGCGCCAGCAGCTTGGCCGGGACTAGCTCCAATGAGCAGTTCTTC.

The chain uses TRBV10-3 and TRBJ1-5; D not resolved. The CDR3 sequence is 16 residues long. The germline V gene has CDR1 ENHRY and CDR2 SYGVKD. The V end was cut by 6 bases, the J end by 2 bases, with 17 bases between. The CDR3 is CAISEKGDRGNQPQHF. The CDR3 region has the DNA TGTGCCATCAGCGAGAAAGGAGACCGTGGCAATCAGCCCCAGCATTTT.

The chain carries TRBV15 and TRBJ2-5; 7 nucleotides align to TRBD1. The J segment lost 1 base and the V segment lost 0 bases, leaving 2 bases of the junction unmatched. The V gene's germline CDR1 is LNHNV and CDR2 YYDKDF (reference sequence). The CDR3 is made up of 15 amino acids. This CDR3 is CATSRDRDSQETQYF. The CDR3 region has the DNA TGTGCCACCAGCAGAGATCGGGACAGCCAAGAGACCCAGTACTTC. The full variable domain, rest sourced from reference TRBV15 and TRBJ2-5, is DAMVIQNPRYQVTQFGKPVTLSCSQTLNHNVMYWYQQKSSQAPKLLFHYYDKDFNNEADTPDNFQSRRPNTSFCFLDIRSPGLGDTAMYLCATSRDRDSQETQYFGPGTRLLVL.

J is TRBJ1-2 and V is TRBV21-1; the table's D gene call, TRBD1, was not cross checked with the DNA. TRBV21-1 counts as a pseudogene. This CDR3 spans 19 amino acids. The CDR3: CASSKVDIAGQASNYGYTF. The CDR3 DNA reads as TGTGCCAGCAGCAAAGTAGATATCGCAGGCCAAGCCTCTAACTATGGCTACACCTTC.